The rows below give T cell receptor beta chains drawn from one sample of a study of blood T cells in healthy people across ages. From the 5' RACE reads, TCRdb called clonotypes with MiXCR, one entry per CDR3 protein. The sample shows over 1.5 million distinct CDR3 sequences, about 50% of them seen only once. Sequences were obtained from blood. These receptors originate from a woman in her 40s in good health. The CDR3 runs from the conserved cysteine through the conserved F or W. A D gene is named only where the DNA matches it firmly. Expanded clones are given a class, and other clones once, few, many or no size at all.

d_call: NA; v_call: TRBV5-1; clone_size: few; cdr3_length: 15; j_call: TRBJ2-7; cdr3_aa: CASSLAPTDNYEQYF; cdr3_nt: TGCGCCAGCAGCTTGGCCCCGACAGACAACTACGAGCAGTACTTC
d_call: NA; v_call: TRBV11-2; clone_size: NA; cdr3_length: 15; j_call: TRBJ2-5; cdr3_aa: CASSLIALDQETQYF; cdr3_nt: TGTGCCAGCAGCTTAATAGCGCTCGACCAAGAGACCCAGTACTTC
d_call: NA; v_call: TRBV7-2; clone_size: NA; cdr3_length: 17; j_call: TRBJ2-5; cdr3_aa: CASSLGRTVGSEETQYF; cdr3_nt: TGTGCCAGCAGCTTAGGGCGTACAGTGGGGTCGGAAGAGACCCAGTACTTC
d_call: TRBD2; v_call: TRBV4-3; clone_size: few; cdr3_length: 15; j_call: TRBJ2-3; cdr3_aa: CASSQASGATDTQYF; cdr3_nt: TGCGCCAGCAGCCAAGCTAGCGGAGCCACAGATACGCAGTATTTT
d_call: NA; v_call: TRBV27; clone_size: NA; cdr3_length: 13; j_call: TRBJ2-7; cdr3_aa: CASSLTALDEQYF; cdr3_nt: TGTGCCAGCAGTTTAACTGCTCTCGACGAGCAGTACTTC
d_call: NA; v_call: TRBV7-2; clone_size: few; cdr3_length: 12; j_call: TRBJ1-4; cdr3_aa: CASRGSNEKLFF; cdr3_nt: TGTGCCAGCAGGGGGTCTAATGAAAAACTGTTTTTT
d_call: NA; v_call: TRBV6-1; clone_size: NA; cdr3_length: 16; j_call: TRBJ2-6; cdr3_aa: CASNKDSFSGANVLTF; cdr3_nt: TGTGCCAGCAATAAGGACAGCTTCTCTGGGGCCAACGTCCTGACTTTC
d_call: NA; v_call: TRBV5-6; clone_size: NA; cdr3_length: 16; j_call: TRBJ2-4; cdr3_aa: CASSFQGRGGGNIQYF; cdr3_nt: TGTGCCAGCAGCTTCCAGGGCAGGGGGGGGGGAAACATTCAGTACTTC
d_call: NA; v_call: TRBV25-1; clone_size: few; cdr3_length: 19; j_call: TRBJ2-3; cdr3_aa: CASSESRTDYTRGADTQYF; cdr3_nt: TGTGCCAGCAGTGAGAGTCGGACGGACTATACGCGAGGTGCAGATACGCAGTATTTT
d_call: NA; v_call: TRBV20-1; clone_size: few; cdr3_length: 12; j_call: TRBJ2-1; cdr3_aa: CSARPRGYEQFF; cdr3_nt: TGCAGTGCTAGACCTAGGGGCTATGAGCAGTTCTTC
d_call: NA; v_call: TRBV7-9; clone_size: few; cdr3_length: 15; j_call: TRBJ2-7; cdr3_aa: CASSLERALSYEQYF; cdr3_nt: TGTGCCAGCAGCTTAGAGCGGGCCCTCTCCTACGAGCAGTACTTC
d_call: TRBD2; v_call: TRBV7-3; clone_size: few; cdr3_length: 14; j_call: TRBJ2-5; cdr3_aa: CASSLRGGMETQYF; cdr3_nt: TGTGCCAGCAGCTTACGGGGGGGGATGGAGACCCAGTACTTC
d_call: NA; v_call: TRBV7-2; clone_size: few; cdr3_length: 16; j_call: TRBJ2-2; cdr3_aa: CASSLRYRVNTGELFF; cdr3_nt: TGTGCCAGCAGCCTCCGATACAGGGTGAACACCGGGGAGCTGTTCTTT